These 11 T cell receptor beta chains were sequenced from one sample in a study of blood T cell repertoires in COVID-19. Libraries were prepared by immunoSEQ multiplex PCR; TCRdb keeps only in-frame clonotypes and omits some of them. In the table there are 350,000 or so clones, more than 85% of which are singletons. Sequencing was performed on PBMCs or T cells enriched from blood (not recorded which). Receptors originate from a woman in her thirties who had recovered from COVID-19.

The V gene is TRBV28, the J gene TRBJ1-5, with 9 positions matching TRBD1. This CDR3 is 15 amino acids long. In germline, CDR1 is MDHEN, CDR2 SYDVKM. The V segment lost 8 bases and the J segment 2 bases; nucleotides outside the gene matches: 7. The CDR3 is CASGYRGRGNQPQHF. CDR3 bases: TGTGCCAGCGGGTACAGGGGGCGCGGCAATCAGCCCCAGCATTTT.

The chain links TRBV27 to TRBJ1-4; D is perhaps TRBD1 (6 bases). CDR3 length equals 13 residues. V was pared by 6 bases and J by 8 bases, with 13 bases between. Germline CDR1 is MNHEY and CDR2 is SMNVEV (reference sequence). The CDR3 DNA sequence: TGTGCCAGCAGGAGGACAGTGGACGAAAAACTGTTTTTT. It yields the protein CASRRTVDEKLFF.

J is TRBJ2-6 and V is TRBV30, with D possibly being TRBD1 (6 bases). This CDR3 has 15 amino acids. Trimming cost V 3 bases and J 2 bases, with 11 bases left between them. Germline V gene lookup returns CDR1 GTSNPN and CDR2 SVGIG (reference sequence). The CDR3 is CAWSQGGAGANVLTF. CDR3 DNA: TGTGCCTGGAGCCAAGGGGGTGCTGGGGCCAACGTCCTGACTTTC.

The rearrangement uses TRBV9 and TRBJ1-1; 7 nucleotides agree with TRBD1. Germline-derived CDR1 and CDR2 are SGDLS and YYNGEE. The trim removed 0 bases at V and 8 bases at J, leaving 4 bases unmatched. This CDR3 contains 13 residues. CDR3 in DNA: TGTGCCAGCAGCGTAGAGGGACAGAGGGAAGCTTTCTTT. Its translation: CASSVEGQREAFF.

This chain joins TRBV7-8 and TRBJ1-4, with 10 nucleotides matching TRBD1. This CDR3 spans 18 amino acids. CDR1 is SGHVS and CDR2 is FQNEAQ in the germline V gene. Losses at the gene ends were 4 bases for V and 7 bases for J; bases not matched to a gene: 15. The CDR3 nucleotides are TGTGCCAGCAGCTCTCGGACAGGGGGGTTCGGGTCGGGTGAAAAACTGTTTTTT. Translated, it gives CASSSRTGGFGSGEKLFF.

V is TRBV9 and J is TRBJ2-2, with D hard to call. The germline V gene encodes CDR1 SGDLS and CDR2 YYNGEE. V dropped 2 bases and J dropped 3 bases, with 11 bases sitting between them. The CDR3 has 15 residues. The CDR3 is CASSVRQIDTGELFF. In DNA, the CDR3 is TGTGCCAGCAGCGTGCGGCAGATAGACACCGGGGAGCTGTTTTTT. The entire variable domain, with the rest obtained from reference TRBV9 and TRBJ2-2, is as follows: DSGVTQTPKHLITATGQRVTLRCSPRSGDLSVYWYQQSLDQGLQFLIQYYNGEERAKGNILERFSAQQFPDLHSELNLSSLELGDSALYFCASSVRQIDTGELFFGEGSRLTVL.

The rearrangement links TRBV2 to TRBJ1-5; TRBD1 agrees at 11 bases. This CDR3 contains 15 residues. V shed 5 bases, J shed 6 bases, and the junction held 6 bases outside the gene matches. In germline, CDR1 is SNHLY, CDR2 FYNNEI. In DNA, the CDR3 is TGTGCCAGCAGTCCTGGACAGGGGGCAGTTCAGCCCCAGCATTTT. It yields the protein CASSPGQGAVQPQHF.

This chain connects TRBV7-2 to TRBJ2-7; 8 bases fit TRBD2. The germline gives CDR1 SGHTA, CDR2 FQGNSA. This CDR3 has 14 residues. J was trimmed by 8 bases and V by 1 base; bases with no gene match: 7. In DNA form, the CDR3 reads TGTGCCAGCAGCTTAGTGGCAACGGGGGGGAAGCAGTACTTC. Its protein product is CASSLVATGGKQYF.

V and J are TRBV7-8 and TRBJ2-3; TRBD2 aligns across 9 bases. The CDR3 length is 18 residues. Per the germline V gene, CDR1 is SGHVS and CDR2 is FQNEAQ. V lost 1 base and J lost 0; bases outside the gene matches: 8. The CDR3 nucleotides are TGTGCCAGCAGCTTAGGACGCGGACTAGCGCCTAGCACAGATACGCAGTATTTT. Its translation: CASSLGRGLAPSTDTQYF.

The chain links TRBV19 to TRBJ1-3, with 9 bases aligning to TRBD1. This CDR3 contains 16 residues. Germline assignment: CDR1 LNHDA and CDR2 SQIVND (reference sequence). Germline trimming cut 4 bases from V and 2 bases from J; bases unmatched to any gene: 6. CDR3 DNA sequence: TGTGCCAGTAGTAGGTGGGGACAGGGCACTGGAAACACCATATATTTT. It is translated as CASSRWGQGTGNTIYF. Filled out from reference TRBV19 and TRBJ1-3, the complete variable domain reads DGGITQSPKYLFRKEGQNVTLSCEQNLNHDAMYWYRQDPGQGLRLIYYSQIVNDFQKGDIAEGYSVSREKKESFPLTVTSAQKNPTAFYLCASSRWGQGTGNTIYFGEGSWLTVV.

V gene TRBV5-1 combines with J gene TRBJ1-1; D not certain. Germline V CDR1 and CDR2: SGHRS, YFSETQ. V was shortened by 3 bases and J by 2 bases, with 8 bases between the two germline ends. The CDR3 is 13 residues long. The CDR3 DNA is TGCGCCAGCAGCTATGGCGGAAACACTGAAGCTTTCTTT. Its protein product is CASSYGGNTEAFF. Combining the CDR3 with reference TRBV5-1 and TRBJ1-1 gives the whole variable domain KAGVTQTPRYLIKTRGQQVTLSCSPISGHRSVSWYQQTPGQGLQFLFEYFSETQRNKGNFPGRFSGRQFSNSRSEMNVSTLELGDSALYLCASSYGGNTEAFFGQGTRLTVV.